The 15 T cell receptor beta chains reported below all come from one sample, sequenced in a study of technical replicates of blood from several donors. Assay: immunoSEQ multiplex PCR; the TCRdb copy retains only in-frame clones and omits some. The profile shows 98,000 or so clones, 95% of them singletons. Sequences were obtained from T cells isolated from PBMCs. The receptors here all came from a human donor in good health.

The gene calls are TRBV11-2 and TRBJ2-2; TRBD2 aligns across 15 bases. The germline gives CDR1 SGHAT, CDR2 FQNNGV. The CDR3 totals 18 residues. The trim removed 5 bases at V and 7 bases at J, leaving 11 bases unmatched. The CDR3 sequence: CASSPGLAGGPRGGELFF. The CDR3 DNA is TGTGCCAGCAGCCCCGGACTAGCGGGGGGGCCCCGCGGCGGGGAGCTGTTTTTT. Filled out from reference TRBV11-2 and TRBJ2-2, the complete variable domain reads EAGVAQSPRYKIIEKRQSVAFWCNPISGHATLYWYQQILGQGPKLLIQFQNNGVVDDSQLPKDRFSAERLKGVDSTLKIQPAKLEDSAVYLCASSPGLAGGPRGGELFFGEGSRLTVL.

CDR3 sequence: CASSLDASNYGYTF. The DNA for the CDR3 is TGCGCCAGCAGCTTGGACGCCAGTAACTATGGCTACACCTTC. This chain connects TRBV5-1 to TRBJ1-2; D unclear. Germline CDR1 reads SGHRS; CDR2 reads YFSETQ. This CDR3 has 14 residues. Trimming left V 0 bases short and J 1 base short, with 7 bases between.

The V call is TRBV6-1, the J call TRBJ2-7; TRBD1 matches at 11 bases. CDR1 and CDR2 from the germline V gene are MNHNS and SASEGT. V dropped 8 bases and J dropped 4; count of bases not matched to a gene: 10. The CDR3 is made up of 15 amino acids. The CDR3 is CASPPWTGGDYEQYF. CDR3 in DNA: TGTGCCAGCCCACCATGGACAGGGGGCGATTACGAGCAGTACTTC.

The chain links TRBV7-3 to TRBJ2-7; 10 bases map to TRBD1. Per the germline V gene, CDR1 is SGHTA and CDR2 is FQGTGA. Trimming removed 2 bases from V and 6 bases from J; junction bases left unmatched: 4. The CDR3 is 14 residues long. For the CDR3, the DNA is TGTGCCAGCAGCTTATCCGGGACAGGGGTCGAGCAGTACTTC. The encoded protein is CASSLSGTGVEQYF.

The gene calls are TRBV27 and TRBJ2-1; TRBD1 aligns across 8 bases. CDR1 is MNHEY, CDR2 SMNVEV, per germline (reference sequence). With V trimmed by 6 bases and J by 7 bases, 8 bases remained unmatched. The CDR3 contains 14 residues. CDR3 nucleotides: TGTGCCAGCAGCCGGACAGGGTCGTGGAATGAGCAGTTCTTC. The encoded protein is CASSRTGSWNEQFF.

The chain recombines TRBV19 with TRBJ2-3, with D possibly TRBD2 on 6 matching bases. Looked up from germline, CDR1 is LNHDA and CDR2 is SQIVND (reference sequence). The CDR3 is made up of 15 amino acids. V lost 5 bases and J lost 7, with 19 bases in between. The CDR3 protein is CASSENSGTYNTQYF. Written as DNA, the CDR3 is TGTGCCAGTAGTGAAAACTCCGGGACTTACAATACGCAGTATTTT.

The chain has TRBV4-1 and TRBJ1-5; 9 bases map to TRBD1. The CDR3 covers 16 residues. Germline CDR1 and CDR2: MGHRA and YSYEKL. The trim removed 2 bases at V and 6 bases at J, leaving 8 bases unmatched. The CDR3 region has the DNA TGCGCCAGCAGCCAACTACAGGGGGCGCGAGGTCAGCCCCAGCATTTT. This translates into CASSQLQGARGQPQHF.

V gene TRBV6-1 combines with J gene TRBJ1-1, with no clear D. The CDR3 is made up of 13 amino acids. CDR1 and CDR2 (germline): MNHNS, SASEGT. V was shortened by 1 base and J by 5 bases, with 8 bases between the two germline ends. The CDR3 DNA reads TGTGCCAGCAGTGAAGTGAGGGTAACTGAAGCTTTCTTT. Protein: CASSEVRVTEAFF.

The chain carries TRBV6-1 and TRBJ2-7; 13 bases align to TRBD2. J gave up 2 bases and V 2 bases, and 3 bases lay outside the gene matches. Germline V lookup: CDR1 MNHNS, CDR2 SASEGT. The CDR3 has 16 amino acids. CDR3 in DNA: TGTGCCAGCAGTGAAACTAGCGGGAGGGCCGCCTACGAGCAGTACTTC. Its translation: CASSETSGRAAYEQYF.

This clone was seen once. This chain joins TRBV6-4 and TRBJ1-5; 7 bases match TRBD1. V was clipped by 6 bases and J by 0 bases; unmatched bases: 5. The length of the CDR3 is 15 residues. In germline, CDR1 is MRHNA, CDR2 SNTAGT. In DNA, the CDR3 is TGTGCCAGCAGACAGACAGGGACTAGCAATCAGCCCCAGCATTTT. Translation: CASRQTGTSNQPQHF.

The CDR3, as DNA: TGTGCCAGCTTCCCCGGGACAGGGGGCGATGAGCAGTTCTTC. It encodes CASFPGTGGDEQFF. This chain uses TRBV2 with TRBJ2-1; 12 positions match TRBD1. The CDR3 covers 14 residues. The junction had 7 bases not matched to a gene; V was cut back by 8 bases and J by 8 bases. CDR1 and CDR2 from the germline V gene are SNHLY and FYNNEI. Together with reference TRBV2 and TRBJ2-1, the CDR3 gives the full variable domain: EPEVTQTPSHQVTQMGQEVILRCVPISNHLYFYWYRQILGQKVEFLVSFYNNEISEKSEIFDDQFSVERPDGSNFTLKIRSTKLEDSAMYFCASFPGTGGDEQFFGPGTRLTVL.

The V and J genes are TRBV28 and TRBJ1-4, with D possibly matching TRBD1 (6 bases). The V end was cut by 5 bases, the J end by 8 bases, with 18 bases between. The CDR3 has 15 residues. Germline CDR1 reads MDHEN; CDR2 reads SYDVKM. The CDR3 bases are TGTGCCAGCAGTGGACAGTCAACAATAGGGGAAAAACTGTTTTTT. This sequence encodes CASSGQSTIGEKLFF.

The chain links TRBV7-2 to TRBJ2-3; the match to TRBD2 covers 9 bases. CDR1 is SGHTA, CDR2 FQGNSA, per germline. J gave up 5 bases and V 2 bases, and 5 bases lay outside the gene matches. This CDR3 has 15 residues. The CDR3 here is CASSLMGAGGDTQYF. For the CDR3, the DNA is TGTGCCAGCAGCTTAATGGGAGCGGGGGGAGATACGCAGTATTTT.

The CDR3 protein is CASSLLDRMNTEAFF. DNA of the CDR3: TGTGCCAGCAGCTTGTTGGACAGAATGAACACTGAAGCTTTCTTT. This sequence joins TRBV7-9 and TRBJ1-1; perhaps TRBD1 as D (6 bases). This CDR3 is 15 amino acids long. Germline V gene lookup returns CDR1 SEHNR and CDR2 FQNEAQ (reference sequence). With 3 bases removed from V and 0 bases from J, the gap between germline ends came to 11 bases.

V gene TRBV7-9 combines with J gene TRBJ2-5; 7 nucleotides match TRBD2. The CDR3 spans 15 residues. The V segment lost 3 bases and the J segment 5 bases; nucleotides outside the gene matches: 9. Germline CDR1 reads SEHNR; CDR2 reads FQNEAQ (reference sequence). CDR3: CASSFVGGRRETQYF. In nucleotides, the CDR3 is TGTGCCAGCAGCTTCGTGGGAGGGCGGCGCGAGACCCAGTACTTC.